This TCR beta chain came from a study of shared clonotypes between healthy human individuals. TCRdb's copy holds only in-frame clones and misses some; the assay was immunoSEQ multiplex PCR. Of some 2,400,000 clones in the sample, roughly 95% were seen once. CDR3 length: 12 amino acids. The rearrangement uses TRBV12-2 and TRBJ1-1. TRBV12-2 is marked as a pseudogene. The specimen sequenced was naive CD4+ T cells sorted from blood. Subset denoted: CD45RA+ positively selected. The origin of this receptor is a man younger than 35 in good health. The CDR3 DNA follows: TGTGCAAGTCGCCTACAGAACACTGAAGCTTTCTTT. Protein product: CASRLQNTEAFF.